This passage covers 3 T cell receptor beta chains from one sample sequenced in a study of cytomegalovirus exposure and HLA in healthy donors. The primer mix had 60 Vbeta and 13 Jbeta primers. Produced via immunoSEQ multiplex PCR; TCRdb's table is partial and in-frame only. The sample shows about 55,000 clones, around 82% of them seen only once. The sequenced material came from PBMCs. These receptors all come from a female donor in good health and CMV-seronegative.

J is TRBJ1-2 and V is TRBV11-2; D possibly corresponds to TRBD1 (5 bases). CDR1 and CDR2 from the germline V gene are SGHAT and FQNNGV. This CDR3 has 16 residues. Trimming removed 3 bases at V and 5 bases at J, with 19 bases between. The CDR3: CASSFVQESDPYGYTF. The CDR3 region has the DNA TGTGCCAGCAGCTTTGTACAGGAGAGTGATCCTTATGGCTACACCTTC. The full variable domain, with the rest looked up from reference TRBV11-2 and TRBJ1-2, is EAGVAQSPRYKIIEKRQSVAFWCNPISGHATLYWYQQILGQGPKLLIQFQNNGVVDDSQLPKDRFSAERLKGVDSTLKIQPAKLEDSAVYLCASSFVQESDPYGYTFGSGTRLTVV.

This chain joins TRBV10-1 and TRBJ2-7, with 7 positions matching TRBD1. V dropped 3 bases and J dropped 4; count of bases not matched to a gene: 9. Germline V gene lookup returns CDR1 WNHNN and CDR2 SYGVQD (reference sequence). This CDR3 spans 15 amino acids. CDR3 coding DNA: TGCGCCAGCAGTGACTCTGGGACAGCTCCTTACGAGCAGTACTTC. It yields the protein CASSDSGTAPYEQYF.

This clone occurred a few times. The gene calls are TRBV6-1 and TRBJ1-1; D is undetermined. Trimming stripped 7 bases from V and 0 bases from J, with 12 bases between. This CDR3 has 14 amino acids. Looked up from germline, CDR1 is MNHNS and CDR2 is SASEGT. CDR3 amino acids: CASKALELNTEAFF. In nucleotides, the CDR3 is TGTGCCAGCAAGGCGTTGGAGTTGAACACTGAAGCTTTCTTT.